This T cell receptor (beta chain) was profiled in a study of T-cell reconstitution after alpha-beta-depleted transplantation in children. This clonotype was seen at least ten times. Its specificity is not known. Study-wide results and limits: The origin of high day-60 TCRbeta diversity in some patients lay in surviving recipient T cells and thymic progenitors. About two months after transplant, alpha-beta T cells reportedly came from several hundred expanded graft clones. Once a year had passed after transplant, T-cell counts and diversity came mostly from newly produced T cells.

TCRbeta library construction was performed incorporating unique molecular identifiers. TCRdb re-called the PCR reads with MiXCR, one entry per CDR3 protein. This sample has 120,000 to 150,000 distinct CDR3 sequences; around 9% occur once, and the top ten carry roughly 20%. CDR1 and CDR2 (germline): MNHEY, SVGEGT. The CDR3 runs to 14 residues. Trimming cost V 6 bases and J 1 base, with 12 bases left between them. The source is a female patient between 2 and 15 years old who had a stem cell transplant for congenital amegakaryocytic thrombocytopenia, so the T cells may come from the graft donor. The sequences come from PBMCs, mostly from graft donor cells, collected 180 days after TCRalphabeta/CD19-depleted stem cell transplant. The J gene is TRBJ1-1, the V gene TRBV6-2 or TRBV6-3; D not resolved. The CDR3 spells CASSRGIGNTEAFF. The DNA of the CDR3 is TGTGCCAGCAGCCGAGGGATCGGGAACACTGAAGCTTTCTTT.